These T cell receptor beta chains were read from a single sample in a study of control samples from healthy donors and cancer patients. Produced via immunoSEQ multiplex PCR; TCRdb's table is partial and in-frame only. The sample consists of around 150,000 clones, under 96% of them appearing once. Sequencing was carried out using blood. The receptors were sampled from a woman in her twenties or thirties in good health. Each CDR3 is given with its conserved first and last residue. Each record gives: D gene, V gene, clone size, J gene, CDR3 DNA, CDR3 protein. A D gene is named only where the DNA matches it firmly. The size of a clone is reported for some rows only, either as once, few or many, or as a class for expanded clones.

d_call: .; v_call: TRBV5-1; clone_size: .; j_call: TRBJ1-5; cdr3_nt: TGCGCCAGCAGCTGGTCAGGGGCTGGCAATCAGCCCCAGCATTTT; cdr3_aa: CASSWSGAGNQPQHF
d_call: .; v_call: TRBV2; clone_size: .; j_call: TRBJ1-1; cdr3_nt: TGTGCCAGTAACAGGGATTTGAACACTGAAGCTTTCTTT; cdr3_aa: CASNRDLNTEAFF
d_call: .; v_call: TRBV5-1; clone_size: .; j_call: TRBJ2-1; cdr3_nt: TGCGCCAGCAGCTTGGATCAGGACTTCAGCTCCTACAATGAGCAGTTCTTC; cdr3_aa: CASSLDQDFSSYNEQFF
d_call: .; v_call: TRBV28; clone_size: .; j_call: TRBJ1-1; cdr3_nt: TGTGCCAGCAGTTTGTGGGGGAACACTGAAGCTTTCTTT; cdr3_aa: CASSLWGNTEAFF
d_call: .; v_call: TRBV5-6; clone_size: .; j_call: TRBJ1-2; cdr3_nt: TGTGCCAGCAGCGGGAGGCGGGGCTGGAACTATGGCTACACCTTC; cdr3_aa: CASSGRRGWNYGYTF
d_call: .; v_call: TRBV6-5; clone_size: .; j_call: TRBJ2-3; cdr3_nt: TGTGCCGGCAGTTCCCCACAGACCACAGATACGCAGTATTTT; cdr3_aa: CAGSSPQTTDTQYF
d_call: .; v_call: TRBV5-1; clone_size: .; j_call: TRBJ1-2; cdr3_nt: TGCGCCAGCAGCCAAAGGACCGACAGTTCGCAAGGCTACACCTTC; cdr3_aa: CASSQRTDSSQGYTF
d_call: TRBD2; v_call: TRBV7-3; clone_size: .; j_call: TRBJ2-1; cdr3_nt: TGTGCCAGCAGCCCCGGGACTAGCGGGAGTTATGAGCAGTTCTTC; cdr3_aa: CASSPGTSGSYEQFF
d_call: .; v_call: TRBV7-2; clone_size: .; j_call: TRBJ1-4; cdr3_nt: TGTGCCAGCAGCCCCCGGAGGGTTGGAGAAAAACTGTTTTTT; cdr3_aa: CASSPRRVGEKLFF
d_call: TRBD1; v_call: TRBV14; clone_size: .; j_call: TRBJ1-1; cdr3_nt: TGTGCCAGCAGCAGACAGGGGGCCAACACTGAAGCTTTCTTT; cdr3_aa: CASSRQGANTEAFF
d_call: TRBD2; v_call: TRBV19; clone_size: .; j_call: TRBJ2-1; cdr3_nt: TGTGCCAGTAGTCCGACGTCGGCGGGGGGGCTTATTGAGCAGTTCTTC; cdr3_aa: CASSPTSAGGLIEQFF
d_call: TRBD2; v_call: TRBV15; clone_size: .; j_call: TRBJ2-3; cdr3_nt: TGTGCCACCAGCAGAGATTTGGGGGAGGGCCGGTTTTTT; cdr3_aa: CATSRDLGEGRFF
d_call: .; v_call: TRBV28; clone_size: .; j_call: TRBJ1-6; cdr3_nt: TGTGCCAGCAGTTTAGGTTTTCTACGGAATTCACCCCTCCACTTT; cdr3_aa: CASSLGFLRNSPLHF
d_call: TRBD1; v_call: TRBV12-3/TRBV12-4; clone_size: .; j_call: TRBJ1-1; cdr3_nt: TGTGCCAGCAGCCAGGGACAGCCTGAAGCTTTCTTT; cdr3_aa: CASSQGQPEAFF
d_call: TRBD2; v_call: TRBV27; clone_size: .; j_call: TRBJ2-2; cdr3_nt: TGTGCCAGCAGTACCCGGACTAGCGGGGAGGGAACCGGGGAGCTGTTTTTT; cdr3_aa: CASSTRTSGEGTGELFF
d_call: .; v_call: TRBV12-2; clone_size: .; j_call: TRBJ2-3; cdr3_nt: TGTGCAAGTCGCTTACGTATTCAGGAGGCGACAGATACGCAGTATTTT; cdr3_aa: CASRLRIQEATDTQYF
d_call: TRBD1; v_call: TRBV28; clone_size: .; j_call: TRBJ1-6; cdr3_nt: TGTGCCAGCAACGAAAGACAGGGCCTATATAATTCACCCCTCCACTTT; cdr3_aa: CASNERQGLYNSPLHF
d_call: TRBD1; v_call: TRBV6-1; clone_size: .; j_call: TRBJ1-1; cdr3_nt: TGTGCCAGCAGTGAATATCCCCCGGGACAGCCACAAAACACTGAAGCTTTCTTT; cdr3_aa: CASSEYPPGQPQNTEAFF
d_call: .; v_call: TRBV5-4; clone_size: .; j_call: TRBJ1-2; cdr3_nt: TGTGCCAGCAGCTCAGGGGTCTATGGCTACACCTTC; cdr3_aa: CASSSGVYGYTF
d_call: .; v_call: TRBV4-2; clone_size: .; j_call: TRBJ1-4; cdr3_nt: TGTGCCAGCAGCCAACAACACAGTAATGAAAAACTGTTTTTT; cdr3_aa: CASSQQHSNEKLFF
d_call: TRBD2; v_call: TRBV28; clone_size: .; j_call: TRBJ2-1; cdr3_nt: TGTGCCAGCCCCCCTAGCGGGAGGGCCGCCAGCTCCTACAATGAGCAGTTCTTC; cdr3_aa: CASPPSGRAASSYNEQFF
d_call: .; v_call: TRBV7-2; clone_size: .; j_call: TRBJ1-1; cdr3_nt: TGTGCCAGCAGAAAGGGAGGGGGTTTCGGTGAAGCTTTCTTT; cdr3_aa: CASRKGGGFGEAFF
d_call: .; v_call: TRBV5-1; clone_size: .; j_call: TRBJ2-3; cdr3_nt: TGCGCCAGCAGCTTGGAGCAGGGTAGCACAGATACGCAGTATTTT; cdr3_aa: CASSLEQGSTDTQYF
d_call: .; v_call: TRBV28; clone_size: .; j_call: TRBJ1-1; cdr3_nt: TGTGCCAGCAGTTTTCATGGGGCGGGCACTGAAGCTTTCTTT; cdr3_aa: CASSFHGAGTEAFF
d_call: TRBD2; v_call: TRBV5-5; clone_size: once; j_call: TRBJ2-3; cdr3_nt: TGTGCCAGCAGCTTGAGGGGCGGGGGGGCCTCAGATACGCAGTATTTT; cdr3_aa: CASSLRGGGASDTQYF
d_call: TRBD2; v_call: TRBV10-3; clone_size: .; j_call: TRBJ2-1; cdr3_nt: TGTGCCATCAGTGCGGGAGGAGGCTACAATGAGCAGTTCTTC; cdr3_aa: CAISAGGGYNEQFF
d_call: .; v_call: TRBV6-6; clone_size: .; j_call: TRBJ1-1; cdr3_nt: TGTGCCAGCAGTTATACGCAAATTGGGAACACTGAAGCTTTCTTT; cdr3_aa: CASSYTQIGNTEAFF
d_call: .; v_call: TRBV6-5; clone_size: .; j_call: TRBJ2-7; cdr3_nt: TGTGCCAGCAGTTACGGTCAGGCCTCCTACGAGCAGTACTTC; cdr3_aa: CASSYGQASYEQYF
d_call: .; v_call: TRBV6-2/TRBV6-3; clone_size: .; j_call: TRBJ2-1; cdr3_nt: TGTGCCAGCAGTCCCACTTTGAGCTCCTACAATGAGCAGTTCTTC; cdr3_aa: CASSPTLSSYNEQFF
d_call: TRBD2; v_call: TRBV28; clone_size: .; j_call: TRBJ2-3; cdr3_nt: TGTGCCAGCGAACGAGCGGGAGTAATAGCAGATACGCAGTATTTT; cdr3_aa: CASERAGVIADTQYF
d_call: TRBD2; v_call: TRBV3-1/TRBV3-2; clone_size: .; j_call: TRBJ2-7; cdr3_nt: TGTGCCAGCAGCCAAGCTAGGGGTAGCGGGAGGGCAATCCCCCTCTACGAGCAGTACTTC; cdr3_aa: CASSQARGSGRAIPLYEQYF
d_call: TRBD1; v_call: TRBV28; clone_size: .; j_call: TRBJ1-2; cdr3_nt: TGTGCCAGCAGGAGACAGGGAATCTATGGCTACACCTTC; cdr3_aa: CASRRQGIYGYTF
d_call: TRBD1; v_call: TRBV3-1/TRBV3-2; clone_size: .; j_call: TRBJ1-6; cdr3_nt: TGTGCCAGCAGCCTAAGAGCGGGACAGGGACGTTCACCCCTCCACTTT; cdr3_aa: CASSLRAGQGRSPLHF
d_call: .; v_call: TRBV28; clone_size: .; j_call: TRBJ2-3; cdr3_nt: TGTGCCAGCGGGGCGGGAAGCACAGATACGCAGTATTTT; cdr3_aa: CASGAGSTDTQYF
d_call: .; v_call: TRBV5-4; clone_size: .; j_call: TRBJ1-6; cdr3_nt: TGTGCCAGCACGGCGGGACCGTATAATTCACCCCTCCACTTT; cdr3_aa: CASTAGPYNSPLHF
d_call: .; v_call: TRBV5-1; clone_size: few; j_call: TRBJ2-4; cdr3_nt: TGCGCCAGCAGCCCGTCCGGGGGCCGGAACATTCAGTACTTC; cdr3_aa: CASSPSGGRNIQYF
d_call: .; v_call: TRBV30; clone_size: once; j_call: TRBJ1-5; cdr3_nt: TGTGCCTGGGCCAGACAGGGCAATCAGCCCCAGCATTTT; cdr3_aa: CAWARQGNQPQHF
d_call: .; v_call: TRBV6-1; clone_size: .; j_call: TRBJ1-5; cdr3_nt: TGTGCCAGCATTGAACAGGGTTTGTATAGCAATCAGCCCCAGCATTTT; cdr3_aa: CASIEQGLYSNQPQHF
d_call: .; v_call: TRBV2; clone_size: .; j_call: TRBJ2-1; cdr3_nt: TGTGCCAGCAGTCCGGGAGCGGTTAGCTCCTACAATGAGCAGTTCTTC; cdr3_aa: CASSPGAVSSYNEQFF
d_call: TRBD1; v_call: TRBV28; clone_size: .; j_call: TRBJ2-2; cdr3_nt: TGTGCCAGCAGTCCCCGGACAGGGTCCGGGGAGCTGTTTTTT; cdr3_aa: CASSPRTGSGELFF
d_call: .; v_call: TRBV5-6; clone_size: .; j_call: TRBJ1-1; cdr3_nt: TGTGCCAGCAGCCCTTTTATTCTTGGGCATTCGCAAATGAACACTGAAGCTTTCTTT; cdr3_aa: CASSPFILGHSQMNTEAFF
d_call: TRBD1; v_call: TRBV25-1; clone_size: few; j_call: TRBJ2-5; cdr3_nt: TGTGCCAGCAGTGATCCGCGACAGGGAAGAGAGACCCAGTACTTC; cdr3_aa: CASSDPRQGRETQYF
d_call: .; v_call: TRBV6-4; clone_size: .; j_call: TRBJ1-2; cdr3_nt: TGTGCCAGTCACTTGGGGCCATCTTCTAACTATGGCTACACCTTC; cdr3_aa: CASHLGPSSNYGYTF
d_call: TRBD1; v_call: TRBV28; clone_size: .; j_call: TRBJ2-5; cdr3_nt: TGTGCCAGCAGTACCTCCGACAGGGGGCGAGAGACCCAGTACTTC; cdr3_aa: CASSTSDRGRETQYF
d_call: TRBD2; v_call: TRBV6-5; clone_size: .; j_call: TRBJ2-1; cdr3_nt: TGTGCCAGTCTTGGACTAGCGGGAAATGAGCAGTTCTTC; cdr3_aa: CASLGLAGNEQFF
d_call: .; v_call: TRBV6-6; clone_size: once; j_call: TRBJ1-3; cdr3_nt: TGTGCCAGCGGGGCCGGAAACACCATATATTTT; cdr3_aa: CASGAGNTIYF
d_call: .; v_call: TRBV13; clone_size: .; j_call: TRBJ2-2; cdr3_nt: TGTGCCAGCAGCCCCCTTGCGGGGCGGACCGGGGAGCTGTTTTTT; cdr3_aa: CASSPLAGRTGELFF
d_call: .; v_call: TRBV25-1; clone_size: .; j_call: TRBJ1-2; cdr3_nt: TGTGCCAGCAGACCCCTGGGGAGGACCTATGGCTACACCTTC; cdr3_aa: CASRPLGRTYGYTF
d_call: .; v_call: TRBV29-1; clone_size: .; j_call: TRBJ1-2; cdr3_nt: TGCAGCGTTGAAGCGCGAGGAGGGGGAATCTATGGCTACACCTTC; cdr3_aa: CSVEARGGGIYGYTF
d_call: TRBD1; v_call: TRBV28; clone_size: .; j_call: TRBJ1-1; cdr3_nt: TGTGCCACCGACTCCCCCCGGGACAGGAGGTCCCACGATATGAACACTGAAGCTTTCTTT; cdr3_aa: CATDSPRDRRSHDMNTEAFF
d_call: .; v_call: TRBV10-3; clone_size: once; j_call: TRBJ1-6; cdr3_nt: TGTGCCATCAGGGCCGAGGCCTATAATTCACCCCTCCACTTT; cdr3_aa: CAIRAEAYNSPLHF
d_call: TRBD2; v_call: TRBV6-5; clone_size: .; j_call: TRBJ2-7; cdr3_nt: TGTGCCAGCAAGGTGGGGTCAGCGGGGAACGAGCAGTACTTC; cdr3_aa: CASKVGSAGNEQYF
d_call: TRBD2; v_call: TRBV28; clone_size: .; j_call: TRBJ2-2; cdr3_nt: TGTGCCAGCAGTTTTTTGCGGGGGGGCCTCACCGGGGAGCTGTTTTTT; cdr3_aa: CASSFLRGGLTGELFF
d_call: .; v_call: TRBV4-1; clone_size: .; j_call: TRBJ2-7; cdr3_nt: TGCGCCAGCAGCCAGAAGGACACCTACGAGCAGTACTTC; cdr3_aa: CASSQKDTYEQYF
d_call: .; v_call: TRBV6-6; clone_size: .; j_call: TRBJ2-3; cdr3_nt: TGTGCCAGCAGTCGCCGGGTGACGACCTACCCGACCTACACAGATACGCAGTATTTT; cdr3_aa: CASSRRVTTYPTYTDTQYF
d_call: TRBD1; v_call: TRBV6-5; clone_size: .; j_call: TRBJ1-6; cdr3_nt: TGTGCCTCTGCGGGACAGAGAAATTCACCCCTCCACTTT; cdr3_aa: CASAGQRNSPLHF
d_call: TRBD1; v_call: TRBV30; clone_size: .; j_call: TRBJ1-1; cdr3_nt: TGTGCCTGGATTGCGGCAGGGGGCGGTTTGTGGGCTTTCTTT; cdr3_aa: CAWIAAGGGLWAFF
d_call: .; v_call: TRBV27; clone_size: .; j_call: TRBJ2-3; cdr3_nt: TGTGCCAGCAGTTTATCGACGCCGCCAGATACGCAGTATTTT; cdr3_aa: CASSLSTPPDTQYF
d_call: .; v_call: TRBV4-2; clone_size: .; j_call: TRBJ1-1; cdr3_nt: TGTGCCAGCAGCCAAGGACCGGACACTGAAGCTTTCTTT; cdr3_aa: CASSQGPDTEAFF
d_call: .; v_call: TRBV30; clone_size: .; j_call: TRBJ1-2; cdr3_nt: TGTGCCTGGAGTCAAGTTAAAACAGGGAGTGGCTACACCTTC; cdr3_aa: CAWSQVKTGSGYTF